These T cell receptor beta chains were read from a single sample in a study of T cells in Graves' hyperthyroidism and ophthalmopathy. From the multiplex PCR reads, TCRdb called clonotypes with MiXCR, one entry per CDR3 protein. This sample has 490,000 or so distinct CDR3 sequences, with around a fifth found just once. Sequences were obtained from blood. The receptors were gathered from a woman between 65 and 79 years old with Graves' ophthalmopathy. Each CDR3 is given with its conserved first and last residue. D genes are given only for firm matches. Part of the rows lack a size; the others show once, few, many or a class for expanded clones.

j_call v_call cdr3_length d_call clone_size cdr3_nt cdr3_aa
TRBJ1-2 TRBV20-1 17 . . TGCGGTGCTAGATCCACTCGAACGGGGGTGTCCCTCTATGGCTACACCTTC CGARSTRTGVSLYGYTF
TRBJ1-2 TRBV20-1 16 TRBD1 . TGCAGTGCTAGACCGTCGGGGACAGGGAGTATCTATGGCTACACCTTC CSARPSGTGSIYGYTF
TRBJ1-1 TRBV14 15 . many TGTGCCAGCAGCCAAGATTATCCTGGGAACACTGAAGCTTTCTTT CASSQDYPGNTEAFF
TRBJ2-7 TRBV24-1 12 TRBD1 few TGTGCCACCGGGACAGGGGAAGATGAGCAGTACTTC CATGTGEDEQYF
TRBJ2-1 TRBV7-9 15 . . TGTGCCAGCAGCTTACGGGAGTTGTCCTACAATGAGCAGTTCTTC CASSLRELSYNEQFF
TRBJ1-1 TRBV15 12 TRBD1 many TGTGCCACCAGCAGCCGGGACAGCAAAGCTTTCTTT CATSSRDSKAFF
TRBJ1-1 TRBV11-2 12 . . TGTGCCAGCAGCTTAGATGGGGCTGAAGCTTTCTTT CASSLDGAEAFF
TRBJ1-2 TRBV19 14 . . TGTGCCAGTAGTATAGTCGTCTCTAACTATGGCTACACCTTC CASSIVVSNYGYTF
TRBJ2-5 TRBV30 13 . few TGTGCCTGGAGTGTTGGGGGGTTCGAGACCCAGTACTTC CAWSVGGFETQYF
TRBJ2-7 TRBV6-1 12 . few TGTGCCAGCAGTGTGTGGGGGTACGAGCAGTACTTC CASSVWGYEQYF
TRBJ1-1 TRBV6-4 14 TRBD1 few TGTGCCAGCAGACTACAGGGGGAGAACACTGAAGCTTTCTTT CASRLQGENTEAFF
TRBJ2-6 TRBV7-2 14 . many TGTGCCAGCAGCTTAGTATCCGGGGCCAACGTCCTGACTTTC CASSLVSGANVLTF
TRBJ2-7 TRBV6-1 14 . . TGTGCCAGCAGTTTGACGACTAGTTCCTACGAGCAGTACTTC CASSLTTSSYEQYF
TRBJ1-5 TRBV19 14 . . TGTGCCAGTAGTATTGGGGGGGCGGGCCAGCCCCAGCATTTT CASSIGGAGQPQHF
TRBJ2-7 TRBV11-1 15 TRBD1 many TGTGCCAGCAGCTCCGGACAGGGCCGTACCTACGAGCAGTACTTC CASSSGQGRTYEQYF
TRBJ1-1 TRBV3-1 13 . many TGTGCCAGCAGCCAGGACCTAAACACTGAAGCTTTCTTT CASSQDLNTEAFF
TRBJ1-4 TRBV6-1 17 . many TGTGCCAGCAGTTATAACCCGTTGGGGGCGGCTAATGAAAAACTGTTTTTT CASSYNPLGAANEKLFF
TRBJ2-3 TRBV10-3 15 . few TGTGCCATCAGTGAGTCAGGTGGGAGGTCAGATACGCAGTATTTT CAISESGGRSDTQYF
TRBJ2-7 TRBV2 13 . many TGTGCCAGCAGTGACAGGGGCCCCTACGAGCAGTACTTC CASSDRGPYEQYF
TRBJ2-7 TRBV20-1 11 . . TGCAGTGCTCTACAGGACTACGAGCAGTACTTC CSALQDYEQYF
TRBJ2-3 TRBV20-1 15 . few TGCAGTGCTAGAGGACAGCCGAGTATTCCAGATACGCAGTATTTT CSARGQPSIPDTQYF
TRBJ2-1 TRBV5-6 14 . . TGTGCCAGCAGCTTGGTGTCAGGGTGGAATGAGCAGTTCTTC CASSLVSGWNEQFF
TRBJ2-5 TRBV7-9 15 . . TGTGCCAGCAGCTTAGATCCGATGGGGCGAGAGACCCAGTACTTC CASSLDPMGRETQYF
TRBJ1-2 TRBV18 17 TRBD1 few TGTGCCAGCTCACGCCGGGACAGTGCCGATACTAACTATGGCTACACCTTC CASSRRDSADTNYGYTF
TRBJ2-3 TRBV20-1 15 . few TGCAGTGCTAAATCTACCGTATTAAGCACAGATACGCAGTATTTT CSAKSTVLSTDTQYF
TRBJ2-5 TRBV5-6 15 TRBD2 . TGTGCCAGCAGCTTAAGACTAGCGGTAAAAGAGACCCAGTACTTC CASSLRLAVKETQYF
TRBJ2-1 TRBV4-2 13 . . TGTGCCAGCAGCCAAGGTGAGGGGAGAGAGCAGTTCTTC CASSQGEGREQFF
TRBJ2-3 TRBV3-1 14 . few TGTGCCAGCAGCCAAGTCGGGCCAGGGGATACGCAGTATTTT CASSQVGPGDTQYF